Described below is a single T cell receptor beta chain sequence and its context. The data were taken from a study of CD8 T cells in Susac syndrome. CDR1 is SNHLY and CDR2 is FYNNEI in the germline V gene. The CDR3 covers 11 residues. The ends were cut back, 8 bases at V and 2 bases at J, with 6 bases in the middle. The multiple sclerosis controls were treatment-naive patients affected by stable or active relapsing-remitting disease. Negative isolation yielded CD4+ and CD8+ T cells, and FACS enriched TEMRA cells. cDNA came from approximately 0.5 to 1 ug RNA primed by random hexamers. Coverage of TCR beta CDR3 amplification by immunoSEQ multiplex PCR extended to 54 Vbeta and 13 Jbeta. TCRdb reanalysed the immunoSEQ multiplex PCR reads using MiXCR and keeps one entry per CDR3 protein. Seen here are approximately 110,000 distinct CDR3 sequences, approximately 93% observed once, and the top ten hold roughly 0.32%.

Sample: CD8+ T cells from PBMCs. The receptor was derived from a human donor with multiple sclerosis. The rearrangement links TRBV2 to TRBJ1-1; D not certain. Written as DNA, the CDR3 is TGTGCCAGCTTGATTAACACTGAAGCTTTCTTT. Translated, it gives CASLINTEAFF.